This paragraph covers one T cell receptor (beta chain) sequence. This entry belongs to a study of blood T cell repertoires in COVID-19. V was clipped by 5 bases and J by 6 bases; unmatched bases: 13. The CDR3 contains 15 residues. The germline CDR1 and CDR2 sequences are MNHEY and SVGEGT. In the source study's methods: Reference gene primers were amplified, and this amplification served to estimate nucleated cell counts. The data were produced by immunoSEQ multiplex PCR, yet TCRdb's version contains in-frame clones alone and is incomplete. V, J and clone size derive from that table, while D and trimming were established from the DNA sequence. The sample has roughly 280,000 clones, about nine tenths seen once; the top ten hold around 3%. The study drew participants aged about 18 to 89 years from roughly 25 US areas. Participants were placed into cohorts based on the clinical history they reported. Symptom resolution, clearance, or two negative PCRs marked donors in Cohort 3 as recovered.

Source material: PBMCs or T cells enriched from blood (not recorded which). The chain carries TRBV6-2 or TRBV6-3 and TRBJ2-7; 7 bases are a match to TRBD1. This TCR derives from a woman aged 45-60 years who had recovered from COVID-19. Here the CDR3 DNA reads TGTGCCAGCAGTCCCACCCCTATTCGACAGGGCGAGCAGTACTTC. Encoded protein: CASSPTPIRQGEQYF.